One sample yielded the 22 T cell receptor beta chains listed below, sequenced in a study of shared clonotypes between healthy human individuals. Libraries were prepared by immunoSEQ multiplex PCR; TCRdb keeps only in-frame clonotypes and omits some of them. The repertoire holds fewer than 400,000 clones, roughly 70% seen once, with approximately 10% in the top ten. Sequencing was performed on memory CD4+ T cells sorted from blood. Subset denoted: CD45RA-negative fraction. The receptors originated from a man younger than 40 in good health.

This chain links TRBV25-1 with TRBJ2-7; D unresolved. V dropped 7 bases and J dropped 3 bases, with 25 bases sitting between them. Germline V CDR1 and CDR2: MGHDK, SYGVNS. This CDR3 region has 17 residues. CDR3 residues: CASTQRASNNGYYEQYF. The CDR3 DNA follows: TGTGCCAGCACCCAAAGAGCCAGCAACAACGGGTACTACGAGCAGTACTTC.

The V call is TRBV5-4, the J call TRBJ1-1, with 8 bases identical to TRBD1. Trimming at V came to 0 bases and at J to 6 bases, leaving 10 bases not matched to a gene. This CDR3 contains 16 residues. Germline V gene sequence: CDR1 SGHNT, CDR2 YYREEE (reference sequence). CDR3 loop: CASSLAGARGLPEAFF. CDR3 DNA sequence: TGTGCCAGCAGCTTGGCGGGTGCCAGGGGGCTTCCTGAAGCTTTCTTT.

The chain combines TRBV18 with TRBJ1-5, with D hard to call. Germline assignment: CDR1 KGHSH and CDR2 LQKENI. This CDR3 is built from 14 residues. Trimming took 2 bases from V and 4 from J, leaving 9 bases between them. The CDR3 DNA reads as TGTGCCAGCTCACCAAAGCCAGGAAATCAGCCCCAGCATTTT. Translating it yields CASSPKPGNQPQHF. Full variable domain (missing parts from reference TRBV18 and TRBJ1-5): NAGVMQNPRHLVRRRGQEARLRCSPMKGHSHVYWYRQLPEEGLKFMVYLQKENIIDESGMPKERFSAEFPKEGPSILRIQQVVRGDSAAYFCASSPKPGNQPQHFGDGTRLSIL.

This chain connects TRBV2 to TRBJ1-1; the D gene is possibly TRBD1 (5 bases). The CDR3 consists of 14 residues. The germline gives CDR1 SNHLY, CDR2 FYNNEI. V was trimmed by 3 bases and J by 3 bases, leaving 11 bases between them. The CDR3 DNA is TGTGCCAGCAGTGATCTGACGACAGACACTGAAGCTTTCTTT. This translates into CASSDLTTDTEAFF.

V gene TRBV11-3 combines with J gene TRBJ1-2, with a possible D match to TRBD1 (5 bases). The length of the CDR3 is 13 residues. Germline CDR1 and CDR2: SGHNT and YENEEA. V dropped 5 bases and J dropped 7 bases, with 14 bases sitting between them. The chain's CDR3 is CASSLEGGAGYTF. DNA of the CDR3: TGTGCCAGCAGCCTGGAGGGAGGGGCTGGCTACACCTTC.

The chain links TRBV7-9 to TRBJ1-1, with TRBD1 matching 10 bases. This CDR3 comprises 14 residues. The V gene end was trimmed by 3 bases and the J gene end by 5 bases; junction bases not matched to a gene: 3. Germline assignment: CDR1 SEHNR and CDR2 FQNEAQ (reference sequence). CDR3 region: CASSLTGGETEAFF. In DNA, the CDR3 is TGTGCCAGCAGCTTGACAGGGGGCGAGACTGAAGCTTTCTTT.

This chain uses TRBV14 with TRBJ2-2; D possibly corresponds to TRBD1 (5 bases). The CDR3 has 15 residues. The germline V gene has CDR1 SGHDN and CDR2 FVKESK. Trimming removed 1 base at V and 4 bases at J, with 10 bases between. CDR3: CASSQARTPTGELFF. The CDR3 DNA reads TGTGCCAGCAGCCAAGCAAGGACACCCACCGGGGAGCTGTTTTTT.

This clone showed up many times. This CDR3 is CASSQGLAGEQYF. The CDR3 DNA follows: TGTGCCAGCAGCCAAGGACTAGCGGGCGAGCAGTACTTC. The J gene is TRBJ2-7, the V gene TRBV14; 10 nucleotides align to TRBD2. The germline V gene encodes CDR1 SGHDN and CDR2 FVKESK. The CDR3 sequence is 13 residues long. Trimming took 1 base from V and 6 from J; bases not matched to a gene: 0.

The chain has TRBV5-4 and TRBJ2-5, with 8 bases identical to TRBD2. V gave up 2 bases and J gave up 5 bases; unmatched junction bases: 5. This CDR3 spans 14 amino acids. Germline V gives CDR1 SGHNT, CDR2 YYREEE (reference sequence). This CDR3 reads CASSLAGEQETQYF. In nucleotides, the CDR3 is TGTGCCAGCAGCTTAGCGGGAGAGCAGGAGACCCAGTACTTC.

CDR3 region: CASSPEPRNEQFF. CDR3 DNA: TGCGCCAGCAGCCCCGAACCACGGAATGAGCAGTTCTTC. The V gene is TRBV10-1, the J gene TRBJ2-1, with unresolved D. The CDR3 spans 13 residues. V lost 6 bases to trimming and J lost 7 bases, with 13 bases between them. CDR1 is WNHNN, CDR2 SYGVQD, per germline (reference sequence).

The rearrangement uses TRBV11-3 and TRBJ2-1; D remains ambiguous. CDR3 length: 14 residues. Germline values: CDR1 SGHNT, CDR2 YENEEA. V lost 1 base and J lost 0, with 4 bases in between. The CDR3 sequence is CASSLGGSYNEQFF. CDR3 coding DNA: TGTGCCAGCAGCTTAGGGGGCTCCTACAATGAGCAGTTCTTC.

The chain couples TRBV29-1 to TRBJ2-2; 14 nucleotides match TRBD2. The J segment lost 4 bases and the V segment lost 1 base, leaving 2 bases of the junction unmatched. Germline CDR1 and CDR2: SQVTM and ANQGSEA. The CDR3 is 16 amino acids. In DNA form, the CDR3 reads TGCAGCGTTGAAGTGGGACTAGCGGGAGCCACCGGGGAGCTGTTTTTT. Residues: CSVEVGLAGATGELFF.

The rearrangement links TRBV29-1 to TRBJ2-2, with D tentatively TRBD1 or TRBD2 (5 bases each). V was cut by 4 bases and J by 7 bases, with 16 bases left in between. Per the germline V gene, CDR1 is SQVTM and CDR2 is ANQGSEA. The CDR3 sequence is 14 residues long. The CDR3 loop reads CSVAPRVRGGELFF. The CDR3 region has the DNA TGCAGCGTTGCCCCCAGGGTACGGGGCGGGGAGCTGTTTTTT.

The gene calls are TRBV11-2 and TRBJ1-1; 8 nucleotides agree with TRBD1. The CDR3 loop spans 14 amino acids. V trimming: 4 bases; J trimming: 5 bases; junction bases outside the gene matches: 6. The germline CDR1 and CDR2 sequences are SGHAT and FQNNGV. The CDR3 is CASSSPRGRTEAFF. DNA of the CDR3: TGTGCCAGCAGCTCGCCCAGGGGGCGAACTGAAGCTTTCTTT.

The chain couples TRBV6-1 to TRBJ2-1; D perhaps matches TRBD2 (6 bases). Per germline, CDR1 MNHNS and CDR2 SASEGT. V lost 0 bases and J lost 0, with 6 bases in between. The length of the CDR3 is 15 residues. CDR3: CASSEAGGSYNEQFF. CDR3 bases: TGTGCCAGCAGTGAAGCGGGAGGCTCCTACAATGAGCAGTTCTTC.

The CDR3 reads CSAVVGGTQYF. The DNA for the CDR3 is TGCAGTGCGGTAGTTGGGGGGACCCAGTACTTC. V gene TRBV20-1 combines with J gene TRBJ2-5; D assignment may be TRBD1 or TRBD2 (5 bases each). Per germline, CDR1 DFQATT and CDR2 SNEGSKA (reference sequence). This CDR3 is 11 amino acids long. Trimming left V 6 bases short and J 7 bases short, with 12 bases between.

This clone has a handful of counts. CDR3 region: CASSETGWQTIYF. The CDR3 DNA sequence: TGTGCCAGCAGTGAGACAGGGTGGCAGACCATATATTTT. The chain carries TRBV25-1 and TRBJ1-3; 7 bases are shared with TRBD1. The ends lost 3 bases at V and 10 bases at J; junction bases unmatched: 6. The CDR3 length is 13 residues. The V gene's germline CDR1 is MGHDK and CDR2 SYGVNS.

The genes are TRBV7-9 and TRBJ2-7; D not resolved. The germline V gene has CDR1 SEHNR and CDR2 FQNEAQ (reference sequence). The V and J ends lost 1 base and 5 bases respectively, with 15 bases between them. The CDR3 spans 15 residues. This CDR3 is CASSLGASAVDEQYF. The CDR3 bases are TGTGCCAGCAGCTTAGGCGCCAGTGCCGTAGACGAGCAGTACTTC. Looking up the rest from reference TRBV7-9 and TRBJ2-7 gives the full variable domain: DTGVSQNPRHKITKRGQNVTFRCDPISEHNRLYWYRQTLGQGPEFLTYFQNEAQLEKSRLLSDRFSAERPKGSFSTLEIQRTEQGDSAMYLCASSLGASAVDEQYFGPGTRLTVT.

J is TRBJ1-3 and V is TRBV18, with D possibly being TRBD1 (6 bases). CDR1 KGHSH and CDR2 LQKENI come from the germline V gene. This CDR3 has 16 residues. V was cut by 5 bases and J by 0 bases, with 14 bases left in between. The CDR3 DNA reads as TGTGCCAGCTCAACCTCTCGGACAGACTCTGGAAACACCATATATTTT. Its protein product is CASSTSRTDSGNTIYF.

The chain has TRBV18 and TRBJ2-1, with D maybe TRBD1 (5 bases). Germline lookup yields CDR1 KGHSH and CDR2 LQKENI. This CDR3 is built from 16 residues. The V gene lost 3 bases and the J gene lost 5 bases, with 17 bases spanning the gap. CDR3 bases: TGTGCCAGCTCACCGGAGTGGGGCGCAGACCACAATGAGCAGTTCTTC. It yields the protein CASSPEWGADHNEQFF.

The gene calls are TRBV2 and TRBJ2-5, with 8 bases matching TRBD1. This CDR3 has 15 residues. The V gene end was trimmed by 4 bases and the J gene end by 4 bases; junction bases not matched to a gene: 8. CDR1 and CDR2 (germline): SNHLY, FYNNEI. CDR3 DNA: TGTGCCAGCAGTGCCCCCAGGGGGCGCATAGAGACCCAGTACTTC. Encoded protein: CASSAPRGRIETQYF.

V gene TRBV6-1 combines with J gene TRBJ2-7; D not resolved. The CDR3 contains 14 residues. Germline V gene lookup returns CDR1 MNHNS and CDR2 SASEGT. Trimming left V 0 bases short and J 9 bases short, with 15 bases between. The CDR3 nucleotides read TGTGCCAGCAGTGAAGCGGGTGGAAGTCGTGGGCAGTACTTC. It codes for CASSEAGGSRGQYF.